The 32 T cell receptor beta chains reported below all come from one sample, sequenced in a study of PD-L1 blockade in urothelial cancer. Sequencing used immunoSEQ multiplex PCR; TCRdb keeps in-frame clones, though not all of them. The sample shows about 84,000 clones, more than 75% of them seen only once. Sequences were derived from PBMCs, sampled around atezolizumab (anti-PD-L1) treatment. The source is a man aged 70 or older with urothelial cancer.

V gene TRBV5-4 combines with J gene TRBJ2-1; D may be TRBD2 (5 bases). This CDR3 comprises 14 residues. Per the germline V gene, CDR1 is SGHNT and CDR2 is YYREEE (reference sequence). Trimming took 4 bases from V and 5 from J, leaving 13 bases between them. CDR3 DNA: TGTGCCAGCAGCCGCTTTTTCGGGAACAATGAGCAGTTCTTC. Translated, it gives CASSRFFGNNEQFF. The full variable domain, rest sourced from reference TRBV5-4 and TRBJ2-1, is ETGVTQSPTHLIKTRGQQVTLRCSSQSGHNTVSWYQQALGQGPQFIFQYYREEENGRGNFPPRFSGLQFPNYSSELNVNALELDDSALYLCASSRFFGNNEQFFGPGTRLTVL.

This chain joins TRBV6-5 and TRBJ1-1; D is perhaps TRBD1 (6 bases). Germline V gives CDR1 MNHEY, CDR2 SVGAGI. The CDR3 spans 15 residues. V gave up 6 bases and J gave up 4 bases, with 18 bases separating them. Here the CDR3 DNA reads TGTGCCAGCAGCGCCGGGGGGGGCAAAGGCACTGAAGCTTTCTTT. It codes for CASSAGGGKGTEAFF.

The rearrangement uses TRBV6-1 and TRBJ1-5; a weak D match, TRBD1 (6 bases). Germline values: CDR1 MNHNS, CDR2 SASEGT. The V end lost 6 bases, the J end lost 6 bases, and 12 bases lay between the germline ends. The CDR3 contains 13 residues. The CDR3 protein is CASSPDRSQPQHF. CDR3 coding DNA: TGTGCCAGCAGCCCTGACAGGAGTCAGCCCCAGCATTTT.

V and J are TRBV27 and TRBJ2-2; 9 positions match TRBD1. CDR1 and CDR2 from the germline V gene are MNHEY and SMNVEV (reference sequence). The CDR3 length is 15 residues. V shed 2 bases and J 9 bases; nucleotides not matched to a gene: 7. CDR3 DNA: TGTGCCAGCAGTTTAGCTACAGGGGGCTTTCGGGAGCTGTTTTTT. It translates to CASSLATGGFRELFF.

V gene TRBV5-6 combines with J gene TRBJ2-4; D might be TRBD2 (6 bases). Germline V gene lookup returns CDR1 SGHDT and CDR2 YYEEEE. This CDR3 is 14 amino acids long. Trimming stripped 0 bases from V and 7 bases from J, with 11 bases between. Here the CDR3 DNA reads TGTGCCAGCAGCTTGGGGGCAGGGAGGAACATTCAGTACTTC. Translated: CASSLGAGRNIQYF.

The rearrangement joins TRBV7-9 to TRBJ2-3; TRBD2 might be the D (6 bases). Trimming cost V 5 bases and J 3 bases, with 15 bases left between them. The germline V gene has CDR1 SEHNR and CDR2 FQNEAQ (reference sequence). The CDR3 sequence is 15 residues long. The CDR3 DNA follows: TGTGCCAGCAGCCCAGTTGGAGGGGCTACAGATACGCAGTATTTT. It translates to CASSPVGGATDTQYF. Looking up the rest from reference TRBV7-9 and TRBJ2-3 gives the full variable domain: DTGVSQNPRHKITKRGQNVTFRCDPISEHNRLYWYRQTLGQGPEFLTYFQNEAQLEKSRLLSDRFSAERPKGSFSTLEIQRTEQGDSAMYLCASSPVGGATDTQYFGPGTRLTVL.

In this sample, this clone turned up once. This rearrangement joins TRBV18 to TRBJ1-5, with D uncertain. V was trimmed by 6 bases and J by 2 bases, leaving 11 bases between them. The CDR3 runs 14 residues. Germline CDR1 reads KGHSH; CDR2 reads LQKENI. CDR3 nucleotide sequence: TGTGCCAGCTCGTCGGTCCTTGGCAATCAGCCCCAGCATTTT. Amino acid sequence: CASSSVLGNQPQHF.

This chain connects TRBV5-8 to TRBJ2-4; perhaps TRBD1 as D (5 bases). Germline CDR1 reads SGHTS; CDR2 reads YDEGEE. The V end was cut by 4 bases, the J end by 6 bases, with 20 bases between. This CDR3 is built from 16 residues. CDR3 region: CASSRVRQTAVNIQYF. In DNA, the CDR3 is TGTGCCAGCAGCCGAGTTAGACAGACGGCTGTAAACATTCAGTACTTC. The full variable domain, its missing parts supplied by reference TRBV5-8 and TRBJ2-4, is EAGVTQSPTHLIKTRGQQATLRCSPISGHTSVYWYQQALGLGLQFLLWYDEGEERNRGNFPPRFSGRQFPNYSSELNVNALELEDSALYLCASSRVRQTAVNIQYFGAGTRLSVL.

The CDR3 DNA sequence: TGTGCCAGCAGTTTACAGGGGGCTAATGAAAAACTGTTTTTT. Translating gives CASSLQGANEKLFF. This chain uses TRBV27 with TRBJ1-4; 7 bases fit TRBD1. V shed 2 bases and J 3 bases; nucleotides not matched to a gene: 0. The CDR3 contains 14 residues. Germline CDR1 and CDR2: MNHEY and SMNVEV (reference sequence).

The chain recombines TRBV6-6 with TRBJ1-2; TRBD1 might be the D (5 bases). Trimming removed 6 bases from V and 6 bases from J, with 11 bases in between. This CDR3 has 12 amino acids. The V gene's germline CDR1 is MNHNY and CDR2 SVGAGI (reference sequence). For the CDR3, the DNA is TGTGCCAGCAGCCCATCCAGGGATGGCTACACCTTC. Translated, it gives CASSPSRDGYTF.

The genes are TRBV7-2 and TRBJ1-2, with D possibly TRBD1 on 5 matching bases. With 1 base removed from V and 3 bases from J, the gap between germline ends came to 12 bases. Looked up from germline, CDR1 is SGHTA and CDR2 is FQGNSA. The CDR3 contains 15 residues. In DNA, the CDR3 is TGTGCCAGCAGCTTAGTGGTCAGGGATCACTATGGCTACACCTTC. Encoded protein: CASSLVVRDHYGYTF.

V usage is TRBV2 and J usage is TRBJ1-2; 7 bases are a match to TRBD1. With V trimmed by 3 bases and J by 6 bases, 4 bases remained unmatched. The germline V gene has CDR1 SNHLY and CDR2 FYNNEI. This CDR3 is 13 amino acids long. CDR3 in DNA: TGTGCCAGCAGTGAGCAGGGGGTACATGGCTACACCTTC. Protein: CASSEQGVHGYTF.

The CDR3 loop is CASSIQGNTEAFF. As DNA, the CDR3 is TGTGCCAGCAGTATACAGGGGAACACTGAAGCTTTCTTT. The rearrangement links TRBV6-1 to TRBJ1-1, with D perhaps TRBD1 (6 bases). Germline CDR1 and CDR2: MNHNS and SASEGT. CDR3 length equals 13 residues. The ends were cut back, 5 bases at V and 1 base at J, with 8 bases in the middle.

The chain combines TRBV6-5 with TRBJ1-1, with 8 bases identical to TRBD1. The germline gives CDR1 MNHEY, CDR2 SVGAGI. V lost 4 bases to trimming and J lost 4 bases; unmatched junction nucleotides: 2. The CDR3 sequence is 13 residues long. In nucleotides, the CDR3 is TGTGCCAGCAGTTCGGACAGGGCCACTGAAGCTTTCTTT. Translation gives CASSSDRATEAFF.

The chain is built from TRBV7-6 and TRBJ2-2; 11 bases are a match to TRBD1. J gave up 6 bases and V 5 bases, and 5 bases lay outside the gene matches. The germline V gene encodes CDR1 SGHVS and CDR2 FNYEAQ. This CDR3 is 15 amino acids long. In DNA, the CDR3 is TGTGCCAGCAGCCGGGACAGGGGGGCCGCCGGGGAGCTGTTTTTT. Residues: CASSRDRGAAGELFF. Using reference TRBV7-6 and TRBJ2-2 for the parts outside the CDR3, the full variable domain is GAGVSQSPRYKVTKRGQDVALRCDPISGHVSLYWYRQALGQGPEFLTYFNYEAQQDKSGLPNDRFSAERPEGSISTLTIQRTEQRDSAMYRCASSRDRGAAGELFFGEGSRLTVL.

The rearrangement links TRBV5-4 to TRBJ2-7; 9 bases map to TRBD1. CDR1 and CDR2 from the germline V gene are SGHNT and YYREEE (reference sequence). V was pared by 3 bases and J by 4 bases, with 8 bases of the junction left unmatched. The CDR3 extends over 15 amino acids. CDR3 in amino acids: CASSYLQGAGYEQYF. The CDR3 DNA reads as TGTGCCAGCAGCTACCTACAGGGGGCGGGGTACGAGCAGTACTTC.

The V gene is TRBV2, the J gene TRBJ1-1; D perhaps matches TRBD1 (6 bases). V lost 7 bases, J lost 1 base, and 13 bases lay in between. The CDR3 has 14 residues. The germline V gene has CDR1 SNHLY and CDR2 FYNNEI. The CDR3 DNA is TGTGCCAGCACTTACGGACAGCAGAACACTGAAGCTTTCTTT. This translates into CASTYGQQNTEAFF.

This rearrangement joins TRBV18 to TRBJ1-4; TRBD1 matches 7 bases. CDR3 length: 16 amino acids. V was pared by 3 bases and J by 8 bases, with 12 bases of the junction left unmatched. Looked up from germline, CDR1 is KGHSH and CDR2 is LQKENI. The DNA for the CDR3 is TGTGCCAGCTCACCCAGAAGGACAGGCGGCCTGGAAAAACTGTTTTTT. Its translation is CASSPRRTGGLEKLFF.

The chain links TRBV18 to TRBJ1-3, with D possibly TRBD1 on 6 matching bases. The germline V and J ends were trimmed by 6 bases and 0 bases, with 9 bases remaining between them. CDR3 size: 14 residues. Germline assignment: CDR1 KGHSH and CDR2 LQKENI. The CDR3, as DNA: TGTGCCAGCTCTTCAGGGGACTCTGGAAACACCATATATTTT. Translated: CASSSGDSGNTIYF.

This chain uses TRBV9 with TRBJ2-5, with D possibly TRBD2 on 6 matching bases. CDR3 length: 14 amino acids. The germline V gene has CDR1 SGDLS and CDR2 YYNGEE. The V gene lost 4 bases and the J gene lost 0 bases, with 10 bases spanning the gap. CDR3 sequence reads: CASSTGDYQETQYF. In DNA form, the CDR3 reads TGTGCCAGCAGCACCGGGGACTACCAAGAGACCCAGTACTTC. Variable domain in full (rest from reference TRBV9 and TRBJ2-5): DSGVTQTPKHLITATGQRVTLRCSPRSGDLSVYWYQQSLDQGLQFLIQYYNGEERAKGNILERFSAQQFPDLHSELNLSSLELGDSALYFCASSTGDYQETQYFGPGTRLLVL.

This clone was counted only a few times. The chain recombines TRBV6-1 with TRBJ2-5; a possible D gene is TRBD1 (6 bases). This CDR3 has 14 amino acids. V lost 4 bases, J lost 4 bases, and 13 bases lay in between. The germline V gene encodes CDR1 MNHNS and CDR2 SASEGT. CDR3 in amino acids: CASSGVQGTETQYF. The CDR3 bases are TGTGCCAGCAGTGGAGTTCAGGGGACAGAGACCCAGTACTTC.

The V gene is TRBV6-1, the J gene TRBJ2-5; possibly TRBD1 for D (6 bases). The V and J ends lost 6 bases and 1 base respectively, with 15 bases between them. CDR1 and CDR2 from the germline V gene are MNHNS and SASEGT. The CDR3 is 15 amino acids. The CDR3 sequence: CASSAAGQTQETQYF. In nucleotides, the CDR3 is TGTGCCAGCAGCGCCGCCGGACAGACCCAAGAGACCCAGTACTTC.

The chain carries TRBV19 and TRBJ1-1, with D maybe TRBD1 (5 bases). V lost 6 bases to trimming and J lost 3 bases, with 23 bases between them. Germline lookup yields CDR1 LNHDA and CDR2 SQIVND (reference sequence). The CDR3 loop spans 17 amino acids. CDR3 residues: CASSLYTRNRQHTEAFF. The CDR3, as DNA: TGTGCCAGTAGCCTCTATACAAGGAACAGGCAACACACTGAAGCTTTCTTT. Variable domain in full (rest from reference TRBV19 and TRBJ1-1): DGGITQSPKYLFRKEGQNVTLSCEQNLNHDAMYWYRQDPGQGLRLIYYSQIVNDFQKGDIAEGYSVSREKKESFPLTVTSAQKNPTAFYLCASSLYTRNRQHTEAFFGQGTRLTVV.

The J gene is TRBJ2-2, the V gene TRBV5-1, with D tentatively TRBD2 (6 bases). Germline-derived CDR1 and CDR2 are SGHRS and YFSETQ. CDR3 length: 15 amino acids. V gave up 4 bases and J gave up 1 base, with 11 bases separating them. CDR3 loop: CASSTGLQNTGELFF. CDR3 DNA sequence: TGCGCCAGCAGCACCGGACTACAGAACACCGGGGAGCTGTTTTTT.

The chain combines TRBV4-1 with TRBJ2-7, with a tentative D call TRBD2 (5 bases). Trimming took 2 bases from V and 3 from J, leaving 8 bases between them. The germline V gene encodes CDR1 MGHRA and CDR2 YSYEKL. This CDR3 is 13 amino acids long. CDR3 bases: TGCGCCAGCAGCCAAAAAGGAGGCTACGAGCAGTACTTC. Protein: CASSQKGGYEQYF.

The CDR3 here is CASNPGVENTEAFF. CDR3 bases: TGTGCCAGCAACCCGGGGGTGGAGAACACTGAAGCTTTCTTT. The gene calls are TRBV25-1 and TRBJ1-1, with D tentatively TRBD1 (5 bases). The CDR3 spans 14 residues. The V end lost 7 bases, the J end lost 1 base, and 13 bases lay between the germline ends. Germline-derived CDR1 and CDR2 are MGHDK and SYGVNS.

The J gene is TRBJ1-1, the V gene TRBV4-1, with a possible D match to TRBD1 (5 bases). This CDR3 spans 14 amino acids. Germline V lookup: CDR1 MGHRA, CDR2 YSYEKL. Trimming pared 4 bases from V and 0 bases from J, leaving 9 bases between. The CDR3 coding sequence is TGCGCCAGCAGCCCGACAGATGTGAACACTGAAGCTTTCTTT. Residues: CASSPTDVNTEAFF.

This chain joins TRBV2 and TRBJ2-3; a possible D gene is TRBD1 (6 bases). The V end was cut by 5 bases, the J end by 4 bases, with 16 bases between. Germline values: CDR1 SNHLY, CDR2 FYNNEI. The CDR3 extends over 15 amino acids. Here the CDR3 reads CASSQRYRAADTQYF. In nucleotides, the CDR3 is TGTGCCAGCAGTCAGAGGTACAGGGCTGCAGATACGCAGTATTTT. The variable domain in full, completed from reference TRBV2 and TRBJ2-3, reads EPEVTQTPSHQVTQMGQEVILRCVPISNHLYFYWYRQILGQKVEFLVSFYNNEISEKSEIFDDQFSVERPDGSNFTLKIRSTKLEDSAMYFCASSQRYRAADTQYFGPGTRLTVL.

The V and J genes are TRBV6-5 and TRBJ1-1, with 8 bases fitting TRBD1. The CDR3 is 15 amino acids. V lost 4 bases, J lost 4 bases, and 8 bases stayed unmatched. CDR1 and CDR2 (germline): MNHEY, SVGAGI. The CDR3 DNA sequence: TGTGCCAGCAGTTTTGGACAGGGAGGAGTCACTGAAGCTTTCTTT. Residues: CASSFGQGGVTEAFF.

This clone was recorded once. V is TRBV6-6 and J is TRBJ2-2, with TRBD2 matching over 8 bases. Germline CDR1 reads MNHNY; CDR2 reads SVGAGI (reference sequence). V lost 5 bases to trimming and J lost 6 bases; unmatched junction nucleotides: 11. The CDR3 covers 16 residues. This CDR3 is CASSTPNGRDPGELFF. CDR3 nucleotides: TGTGCCAGCAGTACCCCGAACGGGAGGGATCCCGGGGAGCTGTTTTTT.

The J gene is TRBJ2-5, the V gene TRBV9, with 9 bases aligning to TRBD2. Germline V CDR1 and CDR2: SGDLS, YYNGEE. The V segment lost 3 bases and the J segment 5 bases; nucleotides outside the gene matches: 5. The CDR3 has 14 residues. The CDR3 reads CASSASGVRETQYF. The CDR3 DNA follows: TGTGCCAGCAGCGCTAGCGGGGTAAGGGAGACCCAGTACTTC.

Comments on this clone: An end of the junction differs from the germline gene, which may be a read error. The chain recombines TRBV4-1 with TRBJ2-7, with D maybe TRBD2 (5 bases). Looked up from germline, CDR1 is MGHRA and CDR2 is YSYEKL. CDR3 length: 15 residues. In DNA form, the CDR3 reads TGCGCCAGCAGCCAAGGTTCGGGTGGCGGGCACGAGCAGTATTTC. As protein: CASSQGSGGGHEQYF.